This entry is about one T cell receptor (beta chain). This clonotype turned up a few times. There is no known antigen for this receptor. Base qualities are not provided; no much larger clone lies one nucleotide away. Library method: multiplex PCR. TCRdb names Illumina HiSeq 4000 as the instrument used. iRepertoire HTBI primers and Arm-PCR amplification of CDR3 regions were used to construct TCR beta libraries. Before sequencing, the PCR products underwent gel purification. On the authors' methods: Gene usage analysis of CDR3 amino acid clonotypes used the approximately 62 TRBV and some 15 TRBJ segments found across samples. COPE and FqMerger were used to merge filtered high-quality paired reads into contigs. BLAST was used to align contigs to IMGT TRBV, TRBD and TRBJ reference genes, with CDR3 defined following IMGT. Clonotypes above 0.1% frequency were classified as highly expanded clones. Shannon entropy was used to measure repertoire diversity, and the Gini coefficient was used to measure V-J evenness. Clonotypes shared by more than one individual were considered public. TCRdb took the public reads, trimmed them with fastp at Q25, ran MiXCR for clone calling and kept in-frame beta chains. One record per CDR3 amino acid sequence lists the most common genes and DNA. TCRdb's processing, not the authors' own work, is the source of the V and J calls. For this sample the table gives 700,000 or so distinct CDR3 sequences, of which about 32% were detected only once. The top ten clones comprise about 42% of the sample.

The record originates from a study of regulatory T cells in long-lasting Graves disease (dated by TCRdb to the early 2020s). With respect to the entire study: Persistent Graves' disease meant more than 5 years of antithyroid drug treatment with TSH receptor autoantibodies that stayed positive. Patients with persistent Graves' disease were compared with patients with newly diagnosed Graves' disease using TCR sequencing and RNA sequencing of peripheral blood. The study took place in China and was registered as a clinical trial. TCR sequencing covered some 13 persistent and roughly 20 newly diagnosed Graves' disease patients, some 33 samples in total. On average, persistent Graves' disease patients in the clinical cohort had been on antithyroid drugs for around ten years.

According to the study, the label for this sample's time point signals: persistent/refractory GD, antithyroid drugs over 5 years with positive TRAb. RNA was extracted from PBMCs in TRIzol for both TCR sequencing and RNA sequencing. The diagnosis of Graves' disease was made according to American Thyroid Association guidelines. Patients were recruited from an endocrinology department in Xi'an, China. Each patient gave 7 to 9.5 milliliters of peripheral blood, collected in an EDTA anticoagulant tube. PBMCs were isolated by Ficoll Paque Plus density gradient separation without further T cell sorting. An Agilent 2100 Bioanalyzer and agarose gel were used to check RNA quality, while a NanoDrop 2000 measured RNA concentration. Study-wide findings and limitations: Only peripheral blood was studied, because thyroid tissue, the primary lesion, was inaccessible. A larger number of public clonotypes was shared among persistent patients (fewer than 3,000) than among newly diagnosed patients (roughly 980). Only the TCR beta chain was sequenced and analyzed. The authors noted that the small sample size was a limitation that may lower accuracy. Persistent Graves' disease patients showed lower TCR Shannon entropy and fewer highly expanded clones than newly diagnosed patients, suggesting clonal expansion.

The input for sequencing was peripheral blood mononuclear cells (PBMCs), taken when the disease was refractory, from a patient treated with antithyroid drugs. This receptor was identified in a female donor with Graves disease.

The CDR3: CASSYSTHGAGATGELFF. The base sequence is TGTGCCAGCAGTTACTCGACACATGGCGCCGGGGCCACCGGGGAGCTGTTTTTT. Rearrangement joined TRBV6-2 or TRBV6-3 to TRBJ2-2, with the D call perhaps TRBD1 or TRBD2, each one matching 5 bases. Cut back by 0 bases and 4 bases, the V and J ends lie 18 bases apart. Measured from the cysteine to the phenylalanine, the CDR3 is 18 residues long. Only the CDR3 part of the read is kept: 54 bases, read in frame from the first base. The germline V gene gives CDR1 as MNHEY and CDR2 as SVGEGT.